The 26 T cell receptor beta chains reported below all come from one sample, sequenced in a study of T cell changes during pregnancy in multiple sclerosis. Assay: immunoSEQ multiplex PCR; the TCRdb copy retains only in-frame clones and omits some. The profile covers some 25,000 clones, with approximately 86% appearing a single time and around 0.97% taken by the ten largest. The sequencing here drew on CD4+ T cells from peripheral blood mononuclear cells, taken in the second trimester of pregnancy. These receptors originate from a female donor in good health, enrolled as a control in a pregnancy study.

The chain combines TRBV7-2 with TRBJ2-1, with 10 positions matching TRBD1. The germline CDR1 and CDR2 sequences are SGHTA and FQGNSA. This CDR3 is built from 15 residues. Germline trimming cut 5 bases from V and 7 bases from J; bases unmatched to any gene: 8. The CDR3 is CASSADRGRINEQFF. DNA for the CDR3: TGTGCCAGCAGCGCAGACAGGGGGCGCATAAATGAGCAGTTCTTC. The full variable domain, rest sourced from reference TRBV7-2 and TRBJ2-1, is GAGVSQSPSNKVTEKGKDVELRCDPISGHTALYWYRQSLGQGLEFLIYFQGNSAPDKSGLPSDRFSAERTGGSVSTLTIQRTQQEDSAVYLCASSADRGRINEQFFGPGTRLTVL.

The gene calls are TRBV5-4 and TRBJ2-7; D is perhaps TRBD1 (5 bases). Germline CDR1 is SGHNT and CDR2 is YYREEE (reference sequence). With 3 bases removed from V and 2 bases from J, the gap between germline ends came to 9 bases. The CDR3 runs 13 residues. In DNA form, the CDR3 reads TGTGCCAGCAGCTCAACAGGTGCCTACGAGCAGTACTTC. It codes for CASSSTGAYEQYF. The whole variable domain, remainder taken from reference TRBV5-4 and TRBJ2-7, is ETGVTQSPTHLIKTRGQQVTLRCSSQSGHNTVSWYQQALGQGPQFIFQYYREEENGRGNFPPRFSGLQFPNYSSELNVNALELDDSALYLCASSSTGAYEQYFGPGTRLTVT.

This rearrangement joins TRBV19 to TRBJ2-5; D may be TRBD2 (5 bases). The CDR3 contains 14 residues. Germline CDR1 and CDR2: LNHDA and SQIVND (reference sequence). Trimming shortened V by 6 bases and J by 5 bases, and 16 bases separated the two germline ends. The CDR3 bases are TGTGCCAGTAGACGTATCGGGAACGGGGAGACCCAGTACTTC. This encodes CASRRIGNGETQYF.

The CDR3: CAIMARTNYGYTF. CDR3 nucleotides: TGTGCCATCATGGCGCGGACTAACTATGGCTACACCTTC. The V call is TRBV10-3, the J call TRBJ1-2; D is unclear. Germline CDR1 and CDR2: ENHRY and SYGVKD. With 7 bases removed from V and 0 bases from J, the gap between germline ends came to 9 bases. This CDR3 spans 13 amino acids.

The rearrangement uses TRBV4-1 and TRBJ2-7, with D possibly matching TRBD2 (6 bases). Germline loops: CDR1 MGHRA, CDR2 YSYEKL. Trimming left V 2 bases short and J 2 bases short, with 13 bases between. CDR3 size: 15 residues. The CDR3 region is CASSQIGGITYEQYF. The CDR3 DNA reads TGCGCCAGCAGCCAAATTGGCGGGATAACCTACGAGCAGTACTTC.

CDR3 in DNA: TGTGCCAGCAGTCCCCCCAACAGGGACTCACCCCTCCACTTT. Its protein is CASSPPNRDSPLHF. The chain recombines TRBV28 with TRBJ1-6; maybe TRBD1 (6 bases). CDR3 length: 14 amino acids. Germline lookup yields CDR1 MDHEN and CDR2 SYDVKM. The V end lost 5 bases, the J end lost 10 bases, and 15 bases lay between the germline ends. Together with reference TRBV28 and TRBJ1-6, the CDR3 gives the full variable domain: DVKVTQSSRYLVKRTGEKVFLECVQDMDHENMFWYRQDPGLGLRLIYFSYDVKMKEKGDIPEGYSVSREKKERFSLILESASTNQTSMYLCASSPPNRDSPLHFGNGTRLTVT.

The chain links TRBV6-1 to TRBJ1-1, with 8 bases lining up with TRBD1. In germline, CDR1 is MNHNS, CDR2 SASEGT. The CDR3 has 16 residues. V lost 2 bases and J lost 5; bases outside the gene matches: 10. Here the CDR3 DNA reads TGTGCCAGCAGTGAACTTGGCAGGGGGCCGGAAACTGAAGCTTTCTTT. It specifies CASSELGRGPETEAFF.

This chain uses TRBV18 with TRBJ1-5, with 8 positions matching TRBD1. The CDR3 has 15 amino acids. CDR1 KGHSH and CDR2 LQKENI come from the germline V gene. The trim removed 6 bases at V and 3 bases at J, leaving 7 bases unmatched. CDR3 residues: CASSPRQGTNQPQHF. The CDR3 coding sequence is TGTGCCAGCTCGCCCCGACAGGGGACCAATCAGCCCCAGCATTTT.

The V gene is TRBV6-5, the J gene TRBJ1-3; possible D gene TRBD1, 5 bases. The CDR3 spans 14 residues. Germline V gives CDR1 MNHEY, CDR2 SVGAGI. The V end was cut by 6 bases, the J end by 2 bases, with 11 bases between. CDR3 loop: CASSGGVAGNTIYF. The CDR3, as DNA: TGTGCCAGCAGCGGGGGAGTAGCTGGAAACACCATATATTTT.

In DNA, the CDR3 is TGTGCCAGCAGCCCTCCGGGAGGGGCTAACTATGGCTACACCTTC. Translation: CASSPPGGANYGYTF. This rearrangement joins TRBV7-2 to TRBJ1-2; TRBD1 might be the D (5 bases). The V end was cut by 5 bases, the J end by 0 bases, with 13 bases between. Per the germline V gene, CDR1 is SGHTA and CDR2 is FQGNSA. The CDR3 is 15 amino acids. The full variable domain, with the rest looked up from reference TRBV7-2 and TRBJ1-2, is GAGVSQSPSNKVTEKGKDVELRCDPISGHTALYWYRQSLGQGLEFLIYFQGNSAPDKSGLPSDRFSAERTGGSVSTLTIQRTQQEDSAVYLCASSPPGGANYGYTFGSGTRLTVV.

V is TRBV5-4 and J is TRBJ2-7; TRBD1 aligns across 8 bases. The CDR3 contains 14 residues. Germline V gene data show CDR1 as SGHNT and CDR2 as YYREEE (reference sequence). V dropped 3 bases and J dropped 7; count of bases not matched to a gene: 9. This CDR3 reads CASSSAGTGIEQYF. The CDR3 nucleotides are TGTGCCAGCAGCTCCGCCGGGACAGGTATTGAGCAGTACTTC. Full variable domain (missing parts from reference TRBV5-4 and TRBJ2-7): ETGVTQSPTHLIKTRGQQVTLRCSSQSGHNTVSWYQQALGQGPQFIFQYYREEENGRGNFPPRFSGLQFPNYSSELNVNALELDDSALYLCASSSAGTGIEQYFGPGTRLTVT.

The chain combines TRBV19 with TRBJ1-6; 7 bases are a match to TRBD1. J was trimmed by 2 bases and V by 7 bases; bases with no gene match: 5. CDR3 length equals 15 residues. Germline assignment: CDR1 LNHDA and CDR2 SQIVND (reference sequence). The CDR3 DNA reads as TGTGCCAGTACCCCACAGGGGACCTATAATTCACCCCTCCACTTT. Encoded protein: CASTPQGTYNSPLHF.

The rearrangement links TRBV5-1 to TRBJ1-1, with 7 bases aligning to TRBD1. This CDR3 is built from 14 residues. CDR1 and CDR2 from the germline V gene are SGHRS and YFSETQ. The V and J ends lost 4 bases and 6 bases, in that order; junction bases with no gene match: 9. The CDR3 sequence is CASSQRQGSSEAFF. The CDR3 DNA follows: TGCGCCAGCAGCCAGAGACAGGGAAGCTCTGAAGCTTTCTTT.

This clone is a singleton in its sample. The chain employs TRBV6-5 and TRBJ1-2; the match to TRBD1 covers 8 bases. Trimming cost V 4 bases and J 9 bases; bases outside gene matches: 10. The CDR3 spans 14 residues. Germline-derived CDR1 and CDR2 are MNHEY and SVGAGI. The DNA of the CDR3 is TGTGCCAGCAGTTCCACGCTCGGACAGGGTCGCTACACCTTC. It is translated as CASSSTLGQGRYTF.

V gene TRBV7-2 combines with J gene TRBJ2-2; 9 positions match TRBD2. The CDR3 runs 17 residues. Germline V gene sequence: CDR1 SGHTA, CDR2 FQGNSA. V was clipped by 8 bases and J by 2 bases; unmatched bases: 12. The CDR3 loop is CASGTEPGLANTGELFF. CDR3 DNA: TGTGCCAGCGGGACCGAACCGGGACTAGCTAACACCGGGGAGCTGTTTTTT. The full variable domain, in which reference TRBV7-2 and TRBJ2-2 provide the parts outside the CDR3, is GAGVSQSPSNKVTEKGKDVELRCDPISGHTALYWYRQSLGQGLEFLIYFQGNSAPDKSGLPSDRFSAERTGGSVSTLTIQRTQQEDSAVYLCASGTEPGLANTGELFFGEGSRLTVL.

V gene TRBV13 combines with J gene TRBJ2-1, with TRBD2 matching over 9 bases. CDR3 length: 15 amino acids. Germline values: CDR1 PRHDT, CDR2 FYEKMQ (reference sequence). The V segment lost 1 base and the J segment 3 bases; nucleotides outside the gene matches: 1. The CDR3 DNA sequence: TGTGCCAGCAGCTTAGTACTAGCGGGCTACAATGAGCAGTTCTTC. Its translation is CASSLVLAGYNEQFF.

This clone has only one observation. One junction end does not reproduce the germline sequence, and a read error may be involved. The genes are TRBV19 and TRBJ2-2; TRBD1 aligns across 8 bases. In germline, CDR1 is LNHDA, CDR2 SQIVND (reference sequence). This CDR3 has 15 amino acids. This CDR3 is CAIRRTGTNTGELFF. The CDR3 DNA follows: TGTGCAATTCGCCGGACAGGGACGAATACCGGGGAGCTGTTTTTT.

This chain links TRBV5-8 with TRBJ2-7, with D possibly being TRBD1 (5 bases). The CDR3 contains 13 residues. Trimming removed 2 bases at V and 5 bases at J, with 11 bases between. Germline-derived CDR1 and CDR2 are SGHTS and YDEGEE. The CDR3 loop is CASSFSAGNEQYF. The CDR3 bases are TGTGCCAGCAGCTTCTCCGCAGGGAACGAGCAGTACTTC.

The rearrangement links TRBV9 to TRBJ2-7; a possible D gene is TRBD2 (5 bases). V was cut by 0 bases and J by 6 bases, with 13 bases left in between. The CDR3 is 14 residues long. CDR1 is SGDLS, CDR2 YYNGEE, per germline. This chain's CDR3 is CASSVEQAGSEQYF. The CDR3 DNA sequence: TGTGCCAGCAGCGTAGAGCAGGCGGGTAGCGAGCAGTACTTC.

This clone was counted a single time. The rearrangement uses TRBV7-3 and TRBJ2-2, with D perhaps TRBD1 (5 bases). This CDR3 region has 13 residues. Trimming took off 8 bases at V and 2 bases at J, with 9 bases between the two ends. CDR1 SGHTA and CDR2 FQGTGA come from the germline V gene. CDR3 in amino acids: CASARENTGELFF. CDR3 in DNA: TGTGCCAGCGCCAGGGAAAACACCGGGGAGCTGTTTTTT.

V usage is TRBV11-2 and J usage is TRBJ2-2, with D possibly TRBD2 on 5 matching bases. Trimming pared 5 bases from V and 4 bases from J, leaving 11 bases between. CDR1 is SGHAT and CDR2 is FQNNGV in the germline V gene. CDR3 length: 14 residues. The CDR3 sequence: CASSPNRGTGELFF. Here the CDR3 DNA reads TGTGCCAGCAGCCCCAACCGGGGCACCGGGGAGCTGTTTTTT.

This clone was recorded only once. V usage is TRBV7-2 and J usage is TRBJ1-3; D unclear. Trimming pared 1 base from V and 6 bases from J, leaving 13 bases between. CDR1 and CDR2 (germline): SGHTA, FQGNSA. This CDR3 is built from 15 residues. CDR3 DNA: TGTGCCAGCAGCTTAGTGGGGTCGGAGGTAAACACCATATATTTT. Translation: CASSLVGSEVNTIYF. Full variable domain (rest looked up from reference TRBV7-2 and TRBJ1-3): GAGVSQSPSNKVTEKGKDVELRCDPISGHTALYWYRQSLGQGLEFLIYFQGNSAPDKSGLPSDRFSAERTGGSVSTLTIQRTQQEDSAVYLCASSLVGSEVNTIYFGEGSWLTVV.

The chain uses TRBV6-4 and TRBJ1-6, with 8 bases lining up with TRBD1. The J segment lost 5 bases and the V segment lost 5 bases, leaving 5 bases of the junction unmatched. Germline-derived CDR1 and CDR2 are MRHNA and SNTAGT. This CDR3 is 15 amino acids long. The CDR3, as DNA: TGTGCCAGCAGTTTTGGACAGGGAGATAATTCACCCCTCCACTTT. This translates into CASSFGQGDNSPLHF.

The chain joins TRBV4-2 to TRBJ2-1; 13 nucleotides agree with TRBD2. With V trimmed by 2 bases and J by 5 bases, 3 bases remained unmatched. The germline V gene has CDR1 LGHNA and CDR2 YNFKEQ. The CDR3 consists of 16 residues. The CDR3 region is CASSQLGLAGDNEQFF. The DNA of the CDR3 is TGTGCCAGCAGCCAATTAGGACTAGCGGGGGACAATGAGCAGTTCTTC.

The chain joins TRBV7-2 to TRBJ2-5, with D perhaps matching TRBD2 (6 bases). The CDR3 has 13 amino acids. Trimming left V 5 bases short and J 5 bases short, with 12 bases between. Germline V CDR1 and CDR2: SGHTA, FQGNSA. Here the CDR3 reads CASSPSGGETQYF. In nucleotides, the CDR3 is TGTGCCAGCAGCCCAAGTGGGGGGGAGACCCAGTACTTC.

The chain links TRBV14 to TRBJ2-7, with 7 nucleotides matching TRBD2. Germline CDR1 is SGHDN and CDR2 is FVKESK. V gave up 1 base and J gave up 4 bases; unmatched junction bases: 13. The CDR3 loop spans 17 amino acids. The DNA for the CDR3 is TGTGCCAGCAGCCAAGGCATGGCGGGAGCCCGTCAGTACGAGCAGTACTTC. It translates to CASSQGMAGARQYEQYF.